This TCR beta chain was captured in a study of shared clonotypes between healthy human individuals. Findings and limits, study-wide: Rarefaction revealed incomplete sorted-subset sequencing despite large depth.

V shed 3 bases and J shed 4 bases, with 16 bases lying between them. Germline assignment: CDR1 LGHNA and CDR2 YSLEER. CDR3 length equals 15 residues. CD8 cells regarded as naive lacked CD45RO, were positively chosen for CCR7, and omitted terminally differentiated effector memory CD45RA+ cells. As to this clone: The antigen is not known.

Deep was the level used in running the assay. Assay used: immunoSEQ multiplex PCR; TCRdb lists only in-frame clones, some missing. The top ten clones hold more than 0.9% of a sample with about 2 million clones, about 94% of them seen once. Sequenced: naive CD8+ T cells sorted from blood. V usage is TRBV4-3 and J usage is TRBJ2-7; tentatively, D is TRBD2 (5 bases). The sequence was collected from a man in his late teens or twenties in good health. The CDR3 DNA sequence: TGCGCCAGCAGCCATGAGCGGTGGAGTGTTTACGAGCAGTACTTC. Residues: CASSHERWSVYEQYF.